This T cell receptor (beta chain) was obtained from a study of spatial heterogeneity in lung cancer. Overall study: Sequenced follow-up PBMC samples came a median of roughly 2 years after resection, where available. Each time, sequencing found more beta-chain sequences than alpha-chain sequences.

This clonotype was counted many times. Time point described: blood at routine non-recurrence follow-up after resection. Whole RNA, which was extracted from tumor, nontumor lung tissue or frozen PBMC, was sequenced without any cell sorting. In germline, CDR1 is SGHDT, CDR2 YYEEEE. With 2 bases clipped from V and 4 bases from J, the junction kept 5 bases outside the gene matches. The CDR3 extends over 15 amino acids. MiXCR was run by TCRdb on the 5' RACE reads, yielding one entry per CDR3 protein. Of fewer than 25,000 distinct CDR3 sequences in the sample, roughly a tenth were seen once. The source was PBMCs, collected at follow-up. The clonotype comes from a male donor with early-stage non-small cell lung cancer. The chain recombines TRBV5-6 with TRBJ2-3; 9 positions agree with TRBD1. The CDR3 sequence is CASSFWDRVADTQYF. Here the CDR3 DNA reads TGTGCCAGCAGCTTCTGGGACAGGGTGGCAGATACGCAGTATTTT. The full variable domain, in which reference TRBV5-6 and TRBJ2-3 provide the parts outside the CDR3, is DAGVTQSPTHLIKTRGQQVTLRCSPKSGHDTVSWYQQALGQGPQFIFQYYEEEERQRGNFPDRFSGHQFPNYSSELNVNALLLGDSALYLCASSFWDRVADTQYFGPGTRLTVL.